Listed below are T cell receptor beta chains from one sample, sequenced in a study of identical twins. Using its own MiXCR run on the 5' RACE reads, TCRdb lists one record per CDR3 protein. There are 750,000 to 950,000 distinct CDR3 sequences in the sample; 10% to 15% occur only once, and around 1.5% lies in the top ten. These data are also associated with another study on yellow fever vaccine responses in identical twins.

Sequencing was carried out using PBMCs. These receptors originate from a woman aged 18-29 years in good health. CDR3s include the opening cysteine and the closing phenylalanine or tryptophan. The D gene is left open where the match is weak. For some rows the clone size is stated as once, few or many, or as a class when expanded; others skip it.

v_call: TRBV5-1
clone_size: -
d_call: -
j_call: TRBJ2-3
cdr3_aa: CASSWGQGSVDTQYF
cdr3_nt: TGCGCCAGCAGCTGGGGACAAGGCTCAGTTGATACGCAGTATTTT

v_call: TRBV19
clone_size: few
d_call: -
j_call: TRBJ1-5
cdr3_aa: CASSIRESNQPQHF
cdr3_nt: TGTGCCAGTAGTATTCGAGAAAGCAATCAGCCCCAGCATTTT

v_call: TRBV19
clone_size: -
d_call: -
j_call: TRBJ2-2
cdr3_aa: CASIGALNTGELFF
cdr3_nt: TGTGCCAGTATCGGGGCTCTGAACACCGGGGAGCTGTTTTTT

v_call: TRBV12-3/TRBV12-4
clone_size: few
d_call: TRBD2
j_call: TRBJ2-7
cdr3_aa: CASSLMGLAGVSRHF
cdr3_nt: TGTGCCAGCAGTTTAATGGGACTAGCGGGAGTGTCGAGGCACTTC

v_call: TRBV5-1
clone_size: few
d_call: -
j_call: TRBJ2-1
cdr3_aa: CASSLFIDSPAQFF
cdr3_nt: TGCGCCAGCAGCTTATTTATCGACAGCCCAGCGCAGTTCTTC

v_call: TRBV12-3/TRBV12-4
clone_size: -
d_call: -
j_call: TRBJ2-7
cdr3_aa: CASSLVWDGSYEQYF
cdr3_nt: TGTGCCAGCAGTTTAGTCTGGGACGGCTCCTACGAGCAGTACTTC

v_call: TRBV5-1
clone_size: -
d_call: -
j_call: TRBJ2-3
cdr3_aa: CASSLPKRGDTQYF
cdr3_nt: TGCGCCAGCAGCTTGCCAAAGCGAGGAGATACGCAGTATTTT

v_call: TRBV20-1
clone_size: -
d_call: -
j_call: TRBJ2-5
cdr3_aa: CSARVSGGGPYPFQETQYF
cdr3_nt: TGCAGTGCTAGAGTCTCTGGGGGGGGGCCCTACCCGTTTCAAGAGACCCAGTACTTC

v_call: TRBV9
clone_size: -
d_call: TRBD1
j_call: TRBJ1-1
cdr3_aa: CASSETGTANTEAFF
cdr3_nt: TGTGCCAGCAGCGAAACCGGGACAGCGAACACTGAAGCTTTCTTT

v_call: TRBV20-1
clone_size: -
d_call: -
j_call: TRBJ2-1
cdr3_aa: CSAPGDWEQFF
cdr3_nt: TGCAGTGCTCCAGGGGACTGGGAGCAGTTCTTC

v_call: TRBV20-1
clone_size: few
d_call: -
j_call: TRBJ2-1
cdr3_aa: CSARDLRGQFF
cdr3_nt: TGCAGTGCTAGAGATCTGCGAGGGCAGTTCTTC

v_call: TRBV11-2
clone_size: -
d_call: -
j_call: TRBJ2-1
cdr3_aa: CASSLNRLGNEQFF
cdr3_nt: TGTGCCAGCAGCTTGAATCGGCTTGGCAATGAGCAGTTCTTC

v_call: TRBV12-3/TRBV12-4
clone_size: many
d_call: TRBD1
j_call: TRBJ2-6
cdr3_aa: CASSLVPGQVSSGANVLTF
cdr3_nt: TGTGCCAGCAGTTTGGTACCGGGACAGGTATCCTCTGGGGCCAACGTCCTGACTTTC

v_call: TRBV25-1
clone_size: many
d_call: TRBD1
j_call: TRBJ1-6
cdr3_aa: CASSAGQGGSPLHF
cdr3_nt: TGTGCCAGCAGTGCCGGACAGGGGGGTTCACCCCTCCACTTT

v_call: TRBV4-1
clone_size: many
d_call: -
j_call: TRBJ1-3
cdr3_aa: CASSRPGGLRSSGNTIYF
cdr3_nt: TGCGCCAGCAGCCGTCCGGGGGGGTTGAGGAGCTCTGGAAACACCATATATTTT

v_call: TRBV20-1
clone_size: -
d_call: -
j_call: TRBJ2-7
cdr3_aa: CSARERGASYEQYF
cdr3_nt: TGCAGTGCTAGAGAGCGTGGGGCCTCCTACGAGCAGTACTTC

v_call: TRBV20-1
clone_size: few
d_call: TRBD1
j_call: TRBJ1-4
cdr3_aa: CSARGIPDRENEKLFF
cdr3_nt: TGCAGTGCTAGAGGTATCCCGGACAGGGAAAATGAAAAACTGTTTTTT

v_call: TRBV3-1
clone_size: -
d_call: TRBD2
j_call: TRBJ2-1
cdr3_aa: CASEHSGRVNEQFF
cdr3_nt: TGTGCCAGTGAACATAGCGGGAGAGTCAATGAGCAGTTCTTC

v_call: TRBV11-2
clone_size: few
d_call: -
j_call: TRBJ2-5
cdr3_aa: CASSAGVRLYF
cdr3_nt: TGTGCCAGCAGCGCAGGGGTTCGACTATACTTC

v_call: TRBV20-1
clone_size: -
d_call: TRBD2
j_call: TRBJ2-1
cdr3_aa: CSASRGTSGRKNEQFF
cdr3_nt: TGCAGTGCTAGCCGGGGGACTAGCGGGAGAAAGAATGAGCAGTTCTTC

v_call: TRBV12-3/TRBV12-4
clone_size: many
d_call: TRBD2
j_call: TRBJ2-3
cdr3_aa: CASSRIPSGRADSSTDTQYF
cdr3_nt: TGTGCCAGCAGTCGCATCCCTAGCGGGAGGGCGGATTCCAGCACAGATACGCAGTATTTT

v_call: TRBV4-1
clone_size: many
d_call: -
j_call: TRBJ2-1
cdr3_aa: CASSPTNYGPNNEQFF
cdr3_nt: TGCGCCAGCAGCCCAACGAATTACGGACCTAACAATGAGCAGTTCTTC

v_call: TRBV10-3
clone_size: few
d_call: TRBD1
j_call: TRBJ2-1
cdr3_aa: CATRRGTGGYNEQFF
cdr3_nt: TGTGCCACCCGTAGGGGGACAGGGGGCTACAATGAGCAGTTCTTC

v_call: TRBV11-1
clone_size: few
d_call: -
j_call: TRBJ2-5
cdr3_aa: CASSGGGVEETQYF
cdr3_nt: TGTGCCAGCAGTGGAGGGGGCGTTGAGGAGACCCAGTACTTC

v_call: TRBV19
clone_size: -
d_call: -
j_call: TRBJ2-1
cdr3_aa: CASSIQPNEQFF
cdr3_nt: TGTGCCAGTAGTATACAGCCCAATGAGCAGTTCTTC